A selection of T cell receptor beta chains follows, all from one sample in a study of blood T cell repertoires in COVID-19. Method: immunoSEQ multiplex PCR; TCRdb's copy keeps in-frame clones and lacks some. This repertoire shows roughly 91,000 clones, around 82% found once; its top ten account for 1.2%. Sequenced material: peripheral blood. The receptors were gathered from an elderly woman with acute or convalescent COVID-19. The CDR3 runs from the conserved cysteine through the conserved F or W. The order of the fields is clone size, J gene, D gene, V gene, CDR3 protein, CDR3 DNA. The D gene is left open where the match is weak. A row's size may be missing; if present it is once, few, many or a size class.

.,TRBJ2-7,TRBD2,TRBV5-4,CASSGTSGNIYEQYF,TGTGCCAGCAGCGGGACTAGCGGGAATATTTACGAGCAGTACTTC
.,TRBJ1-5,.,TRBV6-5,CASRAGDGNQPQHF,TGTGCCAGCAGGGCAGGGGATGGCAATCAGCCCCAGCATTTT
.,TRBJ2-5,TRBD2,TRBV3-1/TRBV3-2,CASSLRGGAKETQYF,TGTGCCAGCAGCCTTCGCGGGGGGGCGAAAGAGACCCAGTACTTC
.,TRBJ2-7,TRBD1,TRBV28,CASSSRGAGGHEQYF,TGTGCCAGCAGTTCCCGCGGGGCAGGGGGCCACGAGCAGTACTTC
.,TRBJ1-1,.,TRBV2,CASTERGAFYAFF,TGTGCCAGCACCGAACGGGGGGCATTTTACGCTTTCTTT
.,TRBJ1-2,.,TRBV3-1/TRBV3-2,CASSPSSPPITF,TGTGCCAGCAGCCCCTCTTCCCCGCCTATTACCTTC
few,TRBJ1-6,.,TRBV19,CASSGMGEGTLHF,TGTGCCAGTAGCGGTATGGGGGAGGGAACCCTCCACTTT
.,TRBJ2-4,TRBD2,TRBV5-4,CASGRILAGEKNIQYF,TGTGCCAGCGGCCGGATCCTAGCGGGGGAAAAAAACATTCAGTACTTC
.,TRBJ2-3,.,TRBV6-4,CASSDQGLFADTQYF,TGTGCCAGCAGTGATCAGGGGCTGTTCGCAGATACGCAGTATTTT
.,TRBJ1-2,.,TRBV5-1,CASSLAAQNYGYTF,TGCGCCAGCAGCTTGGCCGCACAGAACTATGGCTACACCTTC
once,TRBJ1-2,TRBD1,TRBV4-1,CASSRQGAETNYGYTF,TGCGCCAGCAGCCGACAGGGGGCCGAAACTAACTATGGCTACACCTTC
.,TRBJ1-1,.,TRBV7-9,CASIRSGEGTEAFF,TGTGCCAGCATCCGATCGGGGGAGGGCACTGAAGCTTTCTTT
.,TRBJ2-5,TRBD1,TRBV3-1/TRBV3-2,CASRHPGTGEETQYF,TGTGCCAGCAGGCATCCCGGGACAGGGGAGGAGACCCAGTACTTC
.,TRBJ2-3,.,TRBV5-4,CASSRIEFTDTQYF,TGTGCCAGCAGCCGAATAGAGTTCACAGATACGCAGTATTTT
.,TRBJ2-5,.,TRBV5-1,CASSLDRGGQETQYF,TGCGCCAGCAGCTTGGACAGGGGGGGCCAAGAGACCCAGTACTTC
few,TRBJ1-4,TRBD1,TRBV29-1,CSVRTGGNEKLFF,TGCAGCGTTCGGACAGGGGGCAATGAAAAACTGTTTTTT
.,TRBJ2-7,TRBD1,TRBV28,CASSLTGGLTYEQYF,TGTGCCAGCAGTTTGACAGGGGGCTTAACCTACGAGCAGTACTTC
.,TRBJ2-6,TRBD2,TRBV18,CASSPGLAGAGANVLTF,TGTGCCAGCTCACCGGGACTAGCGGGGGCTGGGGCCAACGTCCTGACTTTC
.,TRBJ1-2,TRBD1,TRBV7-9,CASSEGQSNYGYTF,TGTGCCAGCAGCGAGGGACAGTCCAACTATGGCTACACCTTC
.,TRBJ1-5,TRBD1,TRBV27,CASRTGTGVNQPQHF,TGTGCCAGCAGAACCGGGACAGGGGTCAATCAGCCCCAGCATTTT
.,TRBJ1-1,.,TRBV19,CASSTGNTEAFF,TGTGCCAGTAGTACGGGGAACACTGAAGCTTTCTTT
.,TRBJ2-1,TRBD2,TRBV19,CASRTPSGRSYEQFF,TGTGCCAGTAGGACCCCTAGCGGGAGGTCATATGAGCAGTTCTTC
.,TRBJ2-2,TRBD1,TRBV10-3,CAISETRDRGTGELFF,TGTGCCATCAGTGAGACCCGGGACAGGGGCACCGGGGAGCTGTTTTTT
.,TRBJ1-1,.,TRBV14,CASSQETVRAEAFF,TGTGCCAGCAGCCAAGAGACGGTGCGGGCTGAAGCTTTCTTT
.,TRBJ1-2,.,TRBV12-3/TRBV12-4,CASSSVYGYTF,TGTGCCAGCAGTTCCGTCTATGGCTACACCTTC
.,TRBJ1-6,TRBD1,TRBV19,CASSGQGGNSPLHF,TGTGCCAGCTCCGGGCAGGGGGGTAATTCACCCCTCCACTTT
.,TRBJ2-3,TRBD2,TRBV5-8,CASSWSGTSGSTDTQYF,TGTGCCAGCAGCTGGTCCGGGACTAGCGGTAGCACAGATACGCAGTATTTT
.,TRBJ2-3,.,TRBV24-1,CATRAGGTQYF,TGTGCCACCAGGGCCGGGGGTACGCAGTATTTT
.,TRBJ2-7,.,TRBV12-3/TRBV12-4,CASSGLQQYEQYF,TGTGCCAGCAGTGGGTTGCAACAGTACGAGCAGTACTTC
.,TRBJ1-1,.,TRBV7-9,CASSFVQDTEAFF,TGTGCCAGCAGCTTTGTCCAGGACACTGAAGCTTTCTTT
.,TRBJ1-1,TRBD1,TRBV11-3,CASSLGTGGAGTEAFF,TGTGCCAGCAGCTTGGGGACAGGGGGCGCCGGCACTGAAGCTTTCTTT
.,TRBJ1-2,.,TRBV28,CASSSGSFWGYTF,TGTGCCAGCAGTTCGGGAAGCTTTTGGGGCTACACCTTC
few,TRBJ2-2,TRBD1,TRBV2,CASRNRGPGELFF,TGTGCCAGCCGTAACAGGGGGCCGGGGGAGCTGTTTTTT
.,TRBJ1-2,.,TRBV19,CASSIGGNYGYTF,TGTGCCAGTAGTATCGGCGGCAACTATGGCTACACCTTC
.,TRBJ2-7,TRBD1,TRBV27,CASSLGTGAGEQYF,TGTGCCAGCAGTTTAGGGACAGGGGCGGGGGAGCAGTACTTC
few,TRBJ2-3,TRBD1,TRBV7-2,CASSLRGGASTDTQYF,TGTGCCAGCAGCTTACGAGGGGGCGCATCAACAGATACGCAGTATTTT
.,TRBJ2-3,.,TRBV13,CASSLGARTDTQYF,TGTGCCAGCAGCTTAGGGGCCAGGACAGATACGCAGTATTTT
.,TRBJ1-2,.,TRBV6-6,CASSSRGHYGYTF,TGTGCCAGCAGCAGCAGGGGCCACTATGGCTACACCTTC
.,TRBJ2-5,.,TRBV5-1,CASSLAGNQETQYF,TGCGCCAGCAGCTTGGCCGGGAATCAAGAGACCCAGTACTTC
.,TRBJ2-7,.,TRBV5-6,CASSPTGNYEQYF,TGTGCCAGCAGCCCGACAGGAAACTACGAGCAGTACTTC
.,TRBJ2-5,.,TRBV19,CASSIGAGRGWETQYF,TGTGCCAGTAGTATAGGGGCAGGACGGGGATGGGAGACCCAGTACTTC
.,TRBJ2-5,.,TRBV11-1,CASSSGGWGGEETQYF,TGTGCCAGCAGCTCCGGCGGGTGGGGGGGCGAAGAGACCCAGTACTTC
.,TRBJ2-1,.,TRBV10-1,CASRASSYNEQFF,TGCGCCAGCCGGGCTAGCAGTTACAATGAGCAGTTCTTC
.,TRBJ2-7,TRBD2,TRBV5-1,CASSATGTSGRVSYEQYF,TGCGCCAGCAGCGCGACCGGGACTAGCGGCCGAGTCTCCTACGAGCAGTACTTC
.,TRBJ2-4,.,TRBV6-6,CATREALAKNIQYF,TGTGCCACTAGGGAGGCCCTAGCCAAAAACATTCAGTACTTC
.,TRBJ1-1,TRBD1,TRBV12-3/TRBV12-4,CASSRDSYTEAFF,TGTGCCAGCAGTCGGGACAGCTACACTGAAGCTTTCTTT
.,TRBJ2-1,TRBD2,TRBV29-1,CSVRGTSGGPTYNEQFF,TGCAGCGTTAGAGGGACTAGCGGGGGCCCAACTTACAATGAGCAGTTCTTC
.,TRBJ1-2,TRBD1,TRBV19,CASRPRDRAYGYTF,TGTGCCAGTAGACCGCGGGACAGGGCCTATGGCTACACCTTC
few,TRBJ2-7,.,TRBV18,CASSQGIKDEQYF,TGTGCCAGCTCCCAGGGAATTAAGGACGAGCAGTACTTC
.,TRBJ2-5,.,TRBV2,CASSERRGRFEETQYF,TGTGCCAGCAGTGAAAGGCGGGGGCGGTTTGAAGAGACCCAGTACTTC
few,TRBJ2-7,TRBD1,TRBV6-1,CASSDTGGAYEQYF,TGTGCCAGCAGTGACACAGGGGGAGCCTACGAGCAGTACTTC
.,TRBJ2-7,.,TRBV5-6,CASSLLRTYEQYF,TGTGCCAGCAGCTTGCTCAGGACCTACGAGCAGTACTTC
.,TRBJ1-3,.,TRBV2,CASAERTGNTIYF,TGTGCCAGCGCGGAAAGGACAGGAAACACCATATATTTT
.,TRBJ1-2,TRBD1,TRBV28,CASTKPQGADLYYGYTF,TGTGCCAGCACTAAGCCTCAGGGGGCGGACCTTTACTATGGCTACACCTTC